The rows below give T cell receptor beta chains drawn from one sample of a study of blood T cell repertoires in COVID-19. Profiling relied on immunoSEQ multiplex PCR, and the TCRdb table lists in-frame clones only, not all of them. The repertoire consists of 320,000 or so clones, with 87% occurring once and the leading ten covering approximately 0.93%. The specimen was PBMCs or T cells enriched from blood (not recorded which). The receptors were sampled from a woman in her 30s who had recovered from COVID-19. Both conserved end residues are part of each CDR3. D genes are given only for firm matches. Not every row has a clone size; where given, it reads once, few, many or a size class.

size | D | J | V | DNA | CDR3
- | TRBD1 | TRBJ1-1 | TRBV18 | TGTGCCAGCTCACGAACCCCCGAGACAGGGGGGACTGAAGCTTTCTTT | CASSRTPETGGTEAFF
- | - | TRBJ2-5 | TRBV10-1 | TGCGCCAGCAGTACCGGCCCCGGGGTGGAGACCCAGTACTTC | CASSTGPGVETQYF
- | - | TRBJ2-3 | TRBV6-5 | TGTGCCAGCAGTTACTGGGGGCAAGACACAGATACGCAGTATTTT | CASSYWGQDTDTQYF
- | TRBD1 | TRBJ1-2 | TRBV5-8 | TGTGCCAGCCGCTGGGGACAGTACTATGGCTACACCTTC | CASRWGQYYGYTF
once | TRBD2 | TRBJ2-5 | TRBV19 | TGTGCCAGTAGTATAGATCTAACTAGCGGGGGGGAGACCCAGTACTTC | CASSIDLTSGGETQYF
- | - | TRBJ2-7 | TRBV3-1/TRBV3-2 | TGTGCCAGCAGCCAAGCGCGGGGTGACTACTCCTACGAGCAGTACTTC | CASSQARGDYSYEQYF
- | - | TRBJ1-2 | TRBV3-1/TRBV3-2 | TGTGCCAGCAGCCAAGAATCGAAGCGGGGATTCCCCTCCTATGGCTACACCTTC | CASSQESKRGFPSYGYTF
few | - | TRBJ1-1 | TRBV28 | TGTGCCACCTCGGACGTTATTGGGACACTAGCTTTCTTT | CATSDVIGTLAFF
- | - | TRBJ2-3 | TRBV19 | TGTGCCAGTAGTCCCCCGGGTAGAACAGATACGCAGTATTTT | CASSPPGRTDTQYF
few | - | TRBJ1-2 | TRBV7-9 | TGTGCCAGCAGCTTAGGGATAGGGGATTATGGCTACACCTTC | CASSLGIGDYGYTF
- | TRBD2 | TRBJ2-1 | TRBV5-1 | TGCGCCAGCAGCTTCCTCCCTCCGGGACTAGTTTTCCACAATGAGCAGTTCTTC | CASSFLPPGLVFHNEQFF
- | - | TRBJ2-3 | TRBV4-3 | TGCGCCAGCAGCCAAGATCAAGGGGCCCGAGCTACGCAGTATTTT | CASSQDQGARATQYF
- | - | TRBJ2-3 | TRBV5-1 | TGCGCCAGCAGCTTGGGGCAGGGGCCAGATACGCAGTATTTT | CASSLGQGPDTQYF
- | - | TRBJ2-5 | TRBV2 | TGTGCCAGCAGTGAAGCGCGGCAGGAGACCCAGTACTTC | CASSEARQETQYF
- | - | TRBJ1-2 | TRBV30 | TGTGCCTGGAGTGTAGGGGCCGGATATGGCTACACCTTC | CAWSVGAGYGYTF
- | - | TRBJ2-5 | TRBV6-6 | TGTGCCAGCAGTCCGGACAGAGAAGAGACCCAGTACTTC | CASSPDREETQYF
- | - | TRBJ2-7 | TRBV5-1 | TGCGCCAGCAGCTTGACCTGGGGGCGCGACGAGCAGTACTTC | CASSLTWGRDEQYF
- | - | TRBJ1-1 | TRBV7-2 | TGTGCCAGCAGCCTAGGGCCCAGGGTGAACACTGAAGCTTTCTTT | CASSLGPRVNTEAFF
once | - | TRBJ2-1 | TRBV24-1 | TGTGCCACCAGTGATACAAGGACCCGGAGGGATCTCTATGAGCAGTTCTTC | CATSDTRTRRDLYEQFF
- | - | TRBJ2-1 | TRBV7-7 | TGTGCCAGCAGCCACGGGACCTACAATGAGCAGTTCTTC | CASSHGTYNEQFF
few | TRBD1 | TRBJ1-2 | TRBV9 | TGTGCCAGCTCCCGGGGGACAGGGACTAACTATGGCTACACCTTC | CASSRGTGTNYGYTF
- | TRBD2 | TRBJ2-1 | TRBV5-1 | TGCGCCAGCAGCCGACTGCAACTAGCGGGGGGGAAAGGGTACAATGAGCAGTTCTTC | CASSRLQLAGGKGYNEQFF
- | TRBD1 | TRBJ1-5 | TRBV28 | TGTGCCAGCAGTTTGCCCTTCCAGGGGGATAATCAGCCCCAGCATTTT | CASSLPFQGDNQPQHF
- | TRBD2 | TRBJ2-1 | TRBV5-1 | TGCGCCAGCAGCTTGGCCTGGACTAGCGGGGGCAATGAGCAGTTCTTC | CASSLAWTSGGNEQFF
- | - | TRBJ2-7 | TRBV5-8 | TGTGCCAGCAGCCCGGGGACTTCCACCTACGAGCAGTACTTC | CASSPGTSTYEQYF
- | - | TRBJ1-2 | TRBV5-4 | TGTGCCAGCAGCTTGGATCAGGCCTATGGCTACACCTTC | CASSLDQAYGYTF
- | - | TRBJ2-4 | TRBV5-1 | TGCGCCAGCAGCTTGGATGGGAGAGGGGGAAACATTCAGTACTTC | CASSLDGRGGNIQYF
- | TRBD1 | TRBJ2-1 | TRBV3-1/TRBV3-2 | TGTGCCAGCAGTTACGGACAGGGCACATACAATGAGCAGTTCTTC | CASSYGQGTYNEQFF
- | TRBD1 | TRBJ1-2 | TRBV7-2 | TGTGCCAGCAGCGAAAACAGGGGTGGCTATGGCTACACCTTC | CASSENRGGYGYTF
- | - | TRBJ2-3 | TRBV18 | TGTGCCAGCTCACCGAGAGTTACCTTGAGGTCCCAGCAAGGAGATACGCAGTATTTT | CASSPRVTLRSQQGDTQYF
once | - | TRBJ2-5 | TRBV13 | TGTGCCAGCAGCCTAAGAGAGACCCAGTACTTC | CASSLRETQYF
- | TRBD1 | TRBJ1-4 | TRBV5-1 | TGCGCCAGCAGCTTGGGCTCGACAGGGGGTGGTGAAAAACTGTTTTTT | CASSLGSTGGGEKLFF
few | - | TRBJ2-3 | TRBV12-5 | TGTGCTAGTGGTTCCCCCCCCGGGGGAGGTGGGACAGATACGCAGTATTTT | CASGSPPGGGGTDTQYF
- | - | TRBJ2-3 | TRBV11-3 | TGTGCCAGCAGCTTAGATCTGACAGATACGCAGTATTTT | CASSLDLTDTQYF
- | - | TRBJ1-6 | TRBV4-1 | TGCGCCAGCAGCCAAGATGCCGGGAATTCACCCCTCCACTTT | CASSQDAGNSPLHF
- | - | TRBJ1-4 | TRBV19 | TGTGCCAGTAGTTTTCGAGGTTCGGCTAATGAAAAACTGTTTTTT | CASSFRGSANEKLFF
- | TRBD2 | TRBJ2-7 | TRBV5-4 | TGTGCCAGCAGCTTGGCTCCGGGACTAGTGGTCTCCTACGAGCAGTACTTC | CASSLAPGLVVSYEQYF
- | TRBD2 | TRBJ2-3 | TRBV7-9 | TGTGCCAGCAGCCGAAGCGGGGCCCTCAGCACAGATACGCAGTATTTT | CASSRSGALSTDTQYF
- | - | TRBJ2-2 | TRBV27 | TGTGCCAGCAGCTCGGGGGGCCTGAACACCGGGGAGCTGTTTTTT | CASSSGGLNTGELFF
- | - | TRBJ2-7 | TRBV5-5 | TGTGCCAGCAGCCGGATGACAGGCTACGAGCAGTACTTC | CASSRMTGYEQYF
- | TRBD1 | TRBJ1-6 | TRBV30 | TGTGCCTGGACCCCAGGGGGTTATTCACCCCTCCACTTT | CAWTPGGYSPLHF
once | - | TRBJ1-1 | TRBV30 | TGTGCCGGAGCGACCAGGGGGAACACTGAAGCTTTCTTT | CAGATRGNTEAFF
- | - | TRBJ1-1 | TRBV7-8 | TGTGCCAGCAGCTTAGACAGGGTTGGAGGGAACACTGAAGCTTTCTTT | CASSLDRVGGNTEAFF
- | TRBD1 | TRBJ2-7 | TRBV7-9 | TGTGCCAGCACCTTCGACAGGGCTTACGAGCAGTACTTC | CASTFDRAYEQYF